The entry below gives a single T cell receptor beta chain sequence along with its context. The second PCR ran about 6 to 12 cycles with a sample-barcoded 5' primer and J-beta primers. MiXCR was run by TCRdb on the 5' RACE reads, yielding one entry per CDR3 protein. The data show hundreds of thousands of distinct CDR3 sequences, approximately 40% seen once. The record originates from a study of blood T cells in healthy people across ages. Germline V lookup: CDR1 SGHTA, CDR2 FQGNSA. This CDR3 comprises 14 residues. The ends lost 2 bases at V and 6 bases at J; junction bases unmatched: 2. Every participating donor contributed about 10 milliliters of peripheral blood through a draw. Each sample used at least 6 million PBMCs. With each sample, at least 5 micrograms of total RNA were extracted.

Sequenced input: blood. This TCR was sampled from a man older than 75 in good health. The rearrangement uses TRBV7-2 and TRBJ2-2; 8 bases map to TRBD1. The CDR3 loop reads CASSLQGAAGELFF. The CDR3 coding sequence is TGTGCCAGCAGCTTACAGGGGGCGGCCGGGGAGCTGTTTTTT.